The 19 T cell receptor beta chains given below trace back to one sample, sequenced in a study of T cell responses to AZD1222 COVID-19 vaccine. This table comes from immunoSEQ multiplex PCR, and its TCRdb copy is limited to in-frame clones, with some not included. The table has about 88,000 clones, about nine tenths seen once. Material: peripheral blood, obtained 28 days after the second AZD1222 dose. These receptors all come from an adult who received the AZD1222 COVID-19 vaccine.

The CDR3 sequence: CASSTGTAYNEQFF. Here the CDR3 DNA reads TGTGCCAGCAGCACTGGGACAGCCTACAATGAGCAGTTCTTC. This rearrangement joins TRBV27 to TRBJ2-1; 7 positions agree with TRBD1. There are 14 residues in the CDR3. Germline loops: CDR1 MNHEY, CDR2 SMNVEV (reference sequence). Unmatched junction bases numbered 4, after V lost 6 bases and J lost 2 bases.

This sequence joins TRBV5-4 and TRBJ1-2; D not certain. Trimming left V 0 bases short and J 3 bases short, with 6 bases between. Germline CDR1 reads SGHNT; CDR2 reads YYREEE (reference sequence). The CDR3 has 13 residues. The CDR3 region has the DNA TGTGCCAGCAGCTTGGACAGTTACTATGGCTACACCTTC. Residues: CASSLDSYYGYTF.

V is TRBV7-2 and J is TRBJ2-1, with TRBD2 identical over 14 bases. The CDR3 totals 17 residues. Germline values: CDR1 SGHTA, CDR2 FQGNSA. Germline trimming cut 1 base from V and 7 bases from J; bases unmatched to any gene: 6. The DNA for the CDR3 is TGTGCCAGCAGCTTAGTGACTAGCGGGGGGGCGCGGAATGAGCAGTTCTTC. Protein: CASSLVTSGGARNEQFF.

V gene TRBV24-1 combines with J gene TRBJ2-6; D may be TRBD2 (6 bases). Trimming took off 5 bases at V and 1 base at J, with 23 bases between the two ends. Germline V CDR1 and CDR2: KGHDR, SFDVKD. There are 20 residues in the CDR3. The CDR3 coding sequence is TGTGCCACCAGTGGGTACCCCAGTGGGACTGGGGGTTCTGGGGCCAACGTCCTGACTTTC. Its translation is CATSGYPSGTGGSGANVLTF.

This sequence joins TRBV12-3 or TRBV12-4 and TRBJ1-5, with unresolved D. This CDR3 has 13 residues. V lost 1 base and J 4 bases, leaving 5 bases between the germline ends. The CDR3 region has the DNA TGTGCCAGCAGTTTAGTGGGGAATCAGCCCCAGCATTTT. Translation gives CASSLVGNQPQHF.

The CDR3 region has the DNA TGCGCCAGCAGCTGGAGCAATGATGGCTACACCTTC. It codes for CASSWSNDGYTF. V is TRBV5-1 and J is TRBJ1-2; D is ambiguous. This CDR3 is 12 amino acids long. Trimming took off 3 bases at V and 6 bases at J, with 9 bases between the two ends. Germline CDR1 reads SGHRS; CDR2 reads YFSETQ.

This rearrangement joins TRBV19 to TRBJ1-4; D is uncertain. The germline V gene encodes CDR1 LNHDA and CDR2 SQIVND (reference sequence). Trimming stripped 6 bases from V and 7 bases from J, with 12 bases between. The CDR3 has 13 residues. Written as DNA, the CDR3 is TGTGCCAGTAGGCTCTCTGGCGGTGAAAAACTGTTTTTT. Translated: CASRLSGGEKLFF.

V is TRBV30 and J is TRBJ2-1; D may be TRBD1 (5 bases). Trimming stripped 2 bases from V and 4 bases from J, with 9 bases between. The germline V gene has CDR1 GTSNPN and CDR2 SVGIG (reference sequence). The CDR3 runs 13 residues. For the CDR3, the DNA is TGTGCCTGGAGTCCCGGACAATACAATGAGCAGTTCTTC. Its protein product is CAWSPGQYNEQFF.

The chain recombines TRBV5-4 with TRBJ1-6; TRBD1 agrees at 7 bases. The germline V gene has CDR1 SGHNT and CDR2 YYREEE (reference sequence). The CDR3 consists of 15 residues. With 3 bases clipped from V and 0 bases from J, the junction kept 0 bases outside the gene matches. CDR3 coding DNA: TGTGCCAGCAGCTGGGACAGCTCCTATAATTCACCCCTCCACTTT. Translated: CASSWDSSYNSPLHF.

The chain couples TRBV2 to TRBJ2-1; the D is unclear. Trimming cost V 6 bases and J 7 bases, with 4 bases left between them. CDR1 and CDR2 (germline): SNHLY, FYNNEI. This CDR3 has 10 amino acids. DNA of the CDR3: TGTGCCAGCAGAGGGAATGAGCAGTTCTTC. This sequence encodes CASRGNEQFF.

The chain combines TRBV20-1 with TRBJ1-5; D not resolved. Trimming stripped 3 bases from V and 9 bases from J, with 9 bases between. Germline V gene data show CDR1 as DFQATT and CDR2 as SNEGSKA (reference sequence). The CDR3 spans 11 residues. The CDR3 protein is CSASTEGPQHF. CDR3 nucleotide sequence: TGCAGTGCTAGTACGGAGGGGCCCCAGCATTTT.

The rearrangement links TRBV4-3 to TRBJ2-2, with D perhaps matching TRBD1 (6 bases). Trimming pared 4 bases from V and 1 base from J, leaving 13 bases between. The CDR3 loop spans 16 amino acids. CDR1 is LGHNA and CDR2 is YSLEER in the germline V gene. The CDR3, as DNA: TGCGCCAGCAGCCCCTCGAAGACAGGGAACACCGGGGAGCTGTTTTTT. It is translated as CASSPSKTGNTGELFF.

The J gene is TRBJ1-6, the V gene TRBV6-2 or TRBV6-3, with D possibly TRBD1 on 5 matching bases. Germline CDR1 is MNHEY and CDR2 is SVGEGT. The CDR3 loop spans 15 amino acids. Trimming took 2 bases from V and 6 from J, leaving 11 bases between them. The CDR3 bases are TGTGCCAGCAGTTACGGGGCGCGGATTAATTCACCCCTCCACTTT. This gives the protein CASSYGARINSPLHF.

The chain carries TRBV7-9 and TRBJ1-2; D call uncertain. This CDR3 is 15 amino acids long. V dropped 4 bases and J dropped 0 bases, with 12 bases sitting between them. In germline, CDR1 is SEHNR, CDR2 FQNEAQ (reference sequence). CDR3 coding DNA: TGTGCCAGCAGCTCCAGAGAGGGAGCTAACTATGGCTACACCTTC. Its translation: CASSSREGANYGYTF.

The V gene is TRBV3-1 (or the pseudogene TRBV3-2), the J gene TRBJ2-5; 9 positions match TRBD2. CDR1 and CDR2 (germline): LGHDT, YNNKEL (reference sequence). CDR3 length: 16 amino acids. V lost 3 bases and J lost 0; bases outside the gene matches: 5. This chain's CDR3 is CASSHPSGTYQETQYF. The CDR3 DNA reads TGTGCCAGCAGCCACCCTAGCGGGACGTACCAAGAGACCCAGTACTTC.

The V gene is TRBV12-3 or TRBV12-4, the J gene TRBJ2-5; tentatively, D is TRBD2 (5 bases). Trimming took 5 bases from V and 9 from J, leaving 16 bases between them. This CDR3 spans 13 amino acids. The CDR3: CASSRPPGRAQYF. The CDR3 DNA is TGTGCCAGCAGTCGGCCTCCGGGAAGAGCCCAGTACTTC.

This chain links TRBV6-5 with TRBJ1-3, with D unclear. This CDR3 has 11 residues. The germline V gene encodes CDR1 MNHEY and CDR2 SVGAGI. V lost 6 bases, J lost 5 bases, and 5 bases lay in between. The DNA for the CDR3 is TGTGCCAGCAGATGGAGAAACACCATATATTTT. It codes for CASRWRNTIYF.

The V and J genes are TRBV5-6 and TRBJ1-1, with D perhaps matching TRBD1 (6 bases). Trimming removed 4 bases from V and 1 base from J, with 11 bases in between. CDR1 SGHDT and CDR2 YYEEEE come from the germline V gene. This CDR3 has 14 residues. The CDR3 region is CASSGRDTNTEAFF. CDR3 sequence (DNA): TGTGCCAGCAGCGGCAGGGACACGAACACTGAAGCTTTCTTT.

This chain joins TRBV6-5 and TRBJ2-7, with 8 bases lining up with TRBD1. Trimming at V came to 6 bases and at J to 6 bases, leaving 10 bases not matched to a gene. The CDR3 extends over 14 amino acids. Germline assignment: CDR1 MNHEY and CDR2 SVGAGI. CDR3 region: CASRKDRDRSEQYF. Written as DNA, the CDR3 is TGTGCCAGCAGGAAGGACAGGGATCGAAGCGAGCAGTACTTC.